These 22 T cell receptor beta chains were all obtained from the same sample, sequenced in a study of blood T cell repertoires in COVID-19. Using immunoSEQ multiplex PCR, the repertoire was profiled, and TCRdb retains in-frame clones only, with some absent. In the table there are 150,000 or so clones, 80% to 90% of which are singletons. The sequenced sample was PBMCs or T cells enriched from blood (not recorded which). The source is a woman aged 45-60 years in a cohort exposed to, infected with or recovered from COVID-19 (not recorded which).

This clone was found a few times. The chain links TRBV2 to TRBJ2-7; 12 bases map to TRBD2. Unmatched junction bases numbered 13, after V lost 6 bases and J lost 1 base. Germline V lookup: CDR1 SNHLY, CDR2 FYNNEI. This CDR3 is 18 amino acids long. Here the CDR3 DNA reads TGTGCCAGCAGGGGGGACAGGGACCTAGCGGGAGGGTCCTACGAGCAGTACTTC. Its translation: CASRGDRDLAGGSYEQYF.

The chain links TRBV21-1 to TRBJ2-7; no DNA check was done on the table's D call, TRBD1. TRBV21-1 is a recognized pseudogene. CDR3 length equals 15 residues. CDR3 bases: TGTGCCAGCAGCAAAGGAGAGGACAGGGGCTACGAGCAGTACTTC. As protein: CASSKGEDRGYEQYF.

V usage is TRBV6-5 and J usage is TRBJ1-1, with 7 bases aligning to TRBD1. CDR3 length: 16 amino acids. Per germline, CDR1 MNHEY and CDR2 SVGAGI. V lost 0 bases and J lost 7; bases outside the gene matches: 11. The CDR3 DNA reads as TGTGCCAGCAGTTACTCGATTCGAGGGGGCTGGGGTGAAGCTTTCTTT. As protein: CASSYSIRGGWGEAFF.

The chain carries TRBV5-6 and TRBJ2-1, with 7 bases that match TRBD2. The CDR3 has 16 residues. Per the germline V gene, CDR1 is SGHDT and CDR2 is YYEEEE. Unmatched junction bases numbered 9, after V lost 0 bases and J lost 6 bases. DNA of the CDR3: TGTGCCAGCAGCTTGGATAATGGACTAGTGGGCAATGAGCAGTTCTTC. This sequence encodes CASSLDNGLVGNEQFF.

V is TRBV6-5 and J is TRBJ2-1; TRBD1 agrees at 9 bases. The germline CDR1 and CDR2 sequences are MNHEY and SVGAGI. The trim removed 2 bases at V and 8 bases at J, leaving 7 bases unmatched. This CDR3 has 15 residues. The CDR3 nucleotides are TGTGCCAGCAGTTACGCCGGGACAGGGACCTATGAGCAGTTCTTC. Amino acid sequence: CASSYAGTGTYEQFF.

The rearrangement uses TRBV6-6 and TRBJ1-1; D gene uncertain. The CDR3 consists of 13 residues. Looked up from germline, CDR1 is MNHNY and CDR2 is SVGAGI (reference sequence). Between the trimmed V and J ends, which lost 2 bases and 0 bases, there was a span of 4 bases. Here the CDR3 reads CASSYTVNTEAFF. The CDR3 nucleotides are TGTGCCAGCAGTTACACAGTGAACACTGAAGCTTTCTTT.

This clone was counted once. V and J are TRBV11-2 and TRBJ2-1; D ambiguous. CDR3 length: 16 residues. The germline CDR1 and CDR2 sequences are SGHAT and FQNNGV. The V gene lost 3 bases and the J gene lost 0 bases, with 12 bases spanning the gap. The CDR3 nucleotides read TGTGCCAGCAGCTTCAGGTACTCAAGCTCCTACAATGAGCAGTTCTTC. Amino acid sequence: CASSFRYSSSYNEQFF.

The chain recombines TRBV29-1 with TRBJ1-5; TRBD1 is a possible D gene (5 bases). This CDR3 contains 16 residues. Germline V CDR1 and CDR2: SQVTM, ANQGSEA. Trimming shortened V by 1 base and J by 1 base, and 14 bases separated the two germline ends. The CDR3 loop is CSVEGQGPWSNQPQHF. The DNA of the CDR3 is TGCAGCGTTGAAGGGCAGGGTCCTTGGAGCAATCAGCCCCAGCATTTT.

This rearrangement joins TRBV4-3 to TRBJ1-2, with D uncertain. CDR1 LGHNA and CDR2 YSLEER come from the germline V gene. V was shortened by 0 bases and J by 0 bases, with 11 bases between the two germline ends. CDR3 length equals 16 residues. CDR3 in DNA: TGCGCCAGCAGCCAAGAGCAGGACTTGCCTAACTATGGCTACACCTTC. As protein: CASSQEQDLPNYGYTF.

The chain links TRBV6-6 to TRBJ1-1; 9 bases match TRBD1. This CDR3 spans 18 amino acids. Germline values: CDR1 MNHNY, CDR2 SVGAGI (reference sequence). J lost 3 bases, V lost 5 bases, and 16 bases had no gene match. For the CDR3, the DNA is TGTGCCAGCAGTCAAACAGGGGGCGCGTCTTATTTGGACACTGAAGCTTTCTTT. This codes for CASSQTGGASYLDTEAFF.

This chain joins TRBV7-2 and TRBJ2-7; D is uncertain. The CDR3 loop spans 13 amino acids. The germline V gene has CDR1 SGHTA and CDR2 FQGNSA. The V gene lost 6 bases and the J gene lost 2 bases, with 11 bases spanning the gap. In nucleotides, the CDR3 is TGTGCCAGCAGTTCGACAACAGCCTACGAGCAGTACTTC. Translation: CASSSTTAYEQYF.

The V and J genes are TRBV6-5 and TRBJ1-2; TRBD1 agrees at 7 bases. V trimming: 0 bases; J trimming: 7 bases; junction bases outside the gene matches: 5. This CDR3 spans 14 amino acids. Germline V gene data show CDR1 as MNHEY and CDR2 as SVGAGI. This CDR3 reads CASSYSNRGGGYTF. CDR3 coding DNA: TGTGCCAGCAGTTACTCGAACAGGGGTGGTGGCTACACCTTC.

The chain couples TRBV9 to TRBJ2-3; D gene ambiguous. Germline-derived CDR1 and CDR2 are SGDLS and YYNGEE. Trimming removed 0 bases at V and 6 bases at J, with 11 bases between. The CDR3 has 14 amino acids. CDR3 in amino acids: CASSVGSLLDTQYF. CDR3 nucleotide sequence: TGTGCCAGCAGCGTAGGTTCTCTTCTGGATACGCAGTATTTT.

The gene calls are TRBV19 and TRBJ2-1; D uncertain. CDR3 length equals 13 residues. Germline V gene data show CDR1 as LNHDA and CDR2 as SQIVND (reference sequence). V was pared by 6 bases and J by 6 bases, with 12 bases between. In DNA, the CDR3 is TGTGCCAGTAGAACCCGGGTCGCCAATGAGCAGTTCTTC. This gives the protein CASRTRVANEQFF. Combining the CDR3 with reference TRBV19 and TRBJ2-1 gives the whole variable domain DGGITQSPKYLFRKEGQNVTLSCEQNLNHDAMYWYRQDPGQGLRLIYYSQIVNDFQKGDIAEGYSVSREKKESFPLTVTSAQKNPTAFYLCASRTRVANEQFFGPGTRLTVL.

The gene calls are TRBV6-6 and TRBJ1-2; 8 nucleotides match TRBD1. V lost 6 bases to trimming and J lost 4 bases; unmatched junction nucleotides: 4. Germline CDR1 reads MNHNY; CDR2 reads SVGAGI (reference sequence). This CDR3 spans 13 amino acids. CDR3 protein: CASRSGGSYGYTF. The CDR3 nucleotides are TGTGCCAGCAGATCAGGGGGCAGCTATGGCTACACCTTC.

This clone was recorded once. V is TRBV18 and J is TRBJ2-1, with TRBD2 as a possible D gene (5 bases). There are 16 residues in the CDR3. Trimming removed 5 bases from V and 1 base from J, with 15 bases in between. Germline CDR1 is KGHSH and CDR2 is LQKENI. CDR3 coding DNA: TGTGCCAGCTCAGTACGTGGGCGGGCATCCTACAATGAGCAGTTCTTC. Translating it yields CASSVRGRASYNEQFF.

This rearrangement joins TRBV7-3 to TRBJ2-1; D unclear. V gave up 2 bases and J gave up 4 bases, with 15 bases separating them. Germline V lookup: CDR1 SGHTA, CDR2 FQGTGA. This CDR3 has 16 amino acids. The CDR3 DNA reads TGTGCCAGCAGCTTATTAGCCGGAGATACATACAATGAGCAGTTCTTC. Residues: CASSLLAGDTYNEQFF. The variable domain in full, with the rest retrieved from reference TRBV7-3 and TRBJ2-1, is GAGVSQTPSNKVTEKGKYVELRCDPISGHTALYWYRQSLGQGPEFLIYFQGTGAADDSGLPNDRFFAVRPEGSVSTLKIQRTERGDSAVYLCASSLLAGDTYNEQFFGPGTRLTVL.

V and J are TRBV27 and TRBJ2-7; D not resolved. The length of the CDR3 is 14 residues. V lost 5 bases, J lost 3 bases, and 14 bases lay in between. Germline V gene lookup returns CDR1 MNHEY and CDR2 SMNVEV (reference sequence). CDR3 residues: CASSLRSRYYEQYF. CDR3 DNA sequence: TGTGCCAGCAGTCTCCGGAGTCGATACTACGAGCAGTACTTC.

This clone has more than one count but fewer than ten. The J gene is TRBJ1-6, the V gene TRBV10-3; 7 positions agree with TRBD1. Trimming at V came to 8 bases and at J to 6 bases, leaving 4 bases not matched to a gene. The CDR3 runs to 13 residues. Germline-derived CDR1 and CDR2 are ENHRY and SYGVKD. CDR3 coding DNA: TGTGCCATCCAGGGGGAATCTAATTCACCCCTCCACTTT. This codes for CAIQGESNSPLHF.

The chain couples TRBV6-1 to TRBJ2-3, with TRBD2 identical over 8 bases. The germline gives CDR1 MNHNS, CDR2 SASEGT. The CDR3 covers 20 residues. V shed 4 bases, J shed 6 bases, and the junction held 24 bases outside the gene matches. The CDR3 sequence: CASSAHPTGGLGPGGDTQYF. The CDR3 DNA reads TGTGCCAGCAGTGCCCATCCCACCGGAGGGCTGGGCCCGGGGGGGGATACGCAGTATTTT.

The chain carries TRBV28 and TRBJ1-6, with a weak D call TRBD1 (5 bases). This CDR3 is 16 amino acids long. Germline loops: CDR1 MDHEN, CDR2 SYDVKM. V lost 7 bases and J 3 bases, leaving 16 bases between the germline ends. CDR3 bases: TGTGCCAGCAAGGTAGCCGGGGGAAACTATAATTCACCCCTCCACTTT. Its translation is CASKVAGGNYNSPLHF.

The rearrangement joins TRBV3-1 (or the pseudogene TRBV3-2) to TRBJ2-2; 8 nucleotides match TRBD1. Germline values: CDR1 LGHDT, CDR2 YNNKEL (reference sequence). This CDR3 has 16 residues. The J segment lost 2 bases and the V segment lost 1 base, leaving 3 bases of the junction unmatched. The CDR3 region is CASSQVTGANTGELFF. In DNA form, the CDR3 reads TGTGCCAGCAGCCAAGTGACAGGGGCAAACACCGGGGAGCTGTTTTTT.